This T cell receptor beta chain originates from a study of blood T cells in healthy people across ages. CDR1 is MNHEY, CDR2 SVGAGI, per germline. The length of the CDR3 is 13 residues. J gave up 7 bases and V 4 bases, and 6 bases lay outside the gene matches. A second roughly 6 to 12 cycle PCR used barcoded and J-beta primers. Every individual sample yielded 2.5 million or more paired-end reads (each containing CDR3). TCRdb fed the 5' RACE reads into MiXCR, producing one record per CDR3 protein. The data show more than 500,000 distinct CDR3 sequences, about 27% seen once. Each individual donor underwent a draw of about 9.1 milliliters of peripheral blood. These records were also assigned to another study, of T cells of mothers and their children.

The V gene is TRBV6-5, the J gene TRBJ1-2; 7 nucleotides align to TRBD1. Sequencing was performed on blood. This receptor was identified in a boy aged 2 to 10 in good health. The CDR3 sequence: CASSSNRGSGYTF. CDR3 coding DNA: TGTGCCAGCAGTTCGAACAGGGGTTCTGGCTACACCTTC.